Listed here are 27 T cell receptor beta chains from one sample, sequenced in a study of cytomegalovirus exposure and HLA in healthy donors. The data were produced by immunoSEQ multiplex PCR, yet TCRdb's version contains in-frame clones alone and is incomplete. The data contain around 180,000 clones, roughly 84% of them singletons. Sequencing was performed on PBMCs. The receptors derive from a man younger than 35 in good health and CMV-seropositive.

The genes are TRBV6-4 and TRBJ1-1; unclear D gene. Trimming removed 3 bases from V and 1 base from J, with 6 bases in between. CDR1 and CDR2 (germline): MRHNA, SNTAGT. CDR3 size: 13 residues. CDR3 residues: CASSEGRNTEAFF. Here the CDR3 DNA reads TGTGCCAGCAGTGAGGGCAGGAACACTGAAGCTTTCTTT.

The chain couples TRBV6-5 to TRBJ2-7; D unclear. Trimming shortened V by 0 bases and J by 4 bases, and 10 bases separated the two germline ends. Germline V gene lookup returns CDR1 MNHEY and CDR2 SVGAGI. CDR3 length: 14 residues. This chain's CDR3 is CASSYSPTSYEQYF. DNA of the CDR3: TGTGCCAGCAGTTACTCCCCGACAAGTTACGAGCAGTACTTC.

This clone was seen only once. J is TRBJ2-1 and V is TRBV13; 12 bases line up with TRBD2. CDR3 length: 13 residues. Germline CDR1 PRHDT, CDR2 FYEKMQ (reference sequence). V shed 5 bases, J shed 14 bases, and the junction held 7 bases outside the gene matches. The CDR3 sequence is CASSPNGLAGKFF. The CDR3 DNA is TGTGCCAGCAGCCCAAACGGACTAGCGGGAAAGTTCTTC.

The chain links TRBV28 to TRBJ2-1, with D maybe TRBD1 (6 bases). V shed 3 bases and J shed 4 bases, with 13 bases lying between them. The CDR3 totals 15 residues. Per germline, CDR1 MDHEN and CDR2 SYDVKM. In DNA form, the CDR3 reads TGTGCCAGCAGTTTGGGGCAGGGGCCTTACAATGAGCAGTTCTTC. Translation gives CASSLGQGPYNEQFF.

The chain uses TRBV7-6 and TRBJ1-5, with 8 bases lining up with TRBD1. The germline CDR1 and CDR2 sequences are SGHVS and FNYEAQ. CDR3 length: 15 amino acids. The CDR3 region has the DNA TGTGCGGTGGGGGGGTTCGGACAGGGTAATCAGCCCCAGCATTTT. This encodes CAVGGFGQGNQPQHF.

This sequence joins TRBV11-2 and TRBJ2-2; 10 bases line up with TRBD2. V trimming: 4 bases; J trimming: 8 bases; junction bases outside the gene matches: 4. The CDR3 is made up of 14 amino acids. In germline, CDR1 is SGHAT, CDR2 FQNNGV. In nucleotides, the CDR3 is TGTGCCAGCAGCTCGGGACTAGCGATTGGGGAGCTGTTTTTT. It codes for CASSSGLAIGELFF.

The J gene is TRBJ1-5, the V gene TRBV19; TRBD1 matches 10 bases. The J segment lost 7 bases and the V segment lost 7 bases, leaving 13 bases of the junction unmatched. The CDR3 is 16 residues long. Germline values: CDR1 LNHDA, CDR2 SQIVND (reference sequence). The CDR3 loop reads CASTPGDRGMGQPQHF. The CDR3 DNA follows: TGTGCCAGTACCCCGGGGGACAGGGGAATGGGCCAGCCCCAGCATTTT.

The chain is built from TRBV7-3 and TRBJ2-3; 10 nucleotides match TRBD2. J was trimmed by 3 bases and V by 3 bases; bases with no gene match: 18. Per the germline V gene, CDR1 is SGHTA and CDR2 is FQGTGA. The CDR3 length is 20 residues. The CDR3 DNA reads as TGTGCCAGCAGCTTCCAACCCGGACAGGGAGGACTAGCGGAGACAGATACGCAGTATTTT. Translation: CASSFQPGQGGLAETDTQYF. The whole variable domain, filled in from reference TRBV7-3 and TRBJ2-3, reads GAGVSQTPSNKVTEKGKYVELRCDPISGHTALYWYRQSLGQGPEFLIYFQGTGAADDSGLPNDRFFAVRPEGSVSTLKIQRTERGDSAVYLCASSFQPGQGGLAETDTQYFGPGTRLTVL.

This chain connects TRBV4-3 to TRBJ2-7, with D possibly TRBD2 on 6 matching bases. This CDR3 has 15 residues. V gave up 0 bases and J gave up 6 bases, with 15 bases separating them. Germline V gene sequence: CDR1 LGHNA, CDR2 YSLEER. The DNA for the CDR3 is TGCGCCAGCAGCCAAGATGACGCGGAGGGTGTCGAGCAGTACTTC. Translating gives CASSQDDAEGVEQYF.

This chain connects TRBV13 to TRBJ2-7; 7 bases line up with TRBD1. This CDR3 region has 13 residues. The germline V gene has CDR1 PRHDT and CDR2 FYEKMQ (reference sequence). Trimming took 3 bases from V and 5 from J; bases not matched to a gene: 4. Here the CDR3 reads CASSFDRAHEQYF. Here the CDR3 DNA reads TGTGCCAGCAGCTTCGACAGGGCCCACGAGCAGTACTTC.

CDR3 loop: CASSQSYGLDTGELFF. The CDR3 nucleotides read TGCGCCAGCAGCCAATCATATGGACTAGACACCGGGGAGCTGTTTTTT. The chain joins TRBV4-3 to TRBJ2-2, with 7 bases matching TRBD2. Looked up from germline, CDR1 is LGHNA and CDR2 is YSLEER. V shed 2 bases and J 3 bases; nucleotides not matched to a gene: 6. CDR3 length: 16 residues.

The genes are TRBV6-1 and TRBJ1-4, with 9 bases lining up with TRBD1. Germline values: CDR1 MNHNS, CDR2 SASEGT. Losses at the gene ends were 10 bases for V and 1 base for J; bases not matched to a gene: 7. The CDR3 is made up of 15 amino acids. This chain's CDR3 is CATRDREGTNEKLFF. The CDR3 DNA follows: TGTGCCACCCGGGACAGGGAGGGAACTAATGAAAAACTGTTTTTT.

The chain is built from TRBV19 and TRBJ1-5; 8 bases match TRBD1. V shed 8 bases and J 7 bases; nucleotides not matched to a gene: 10. This CDR3 region has 14 residues. CDR1 and CDR2 (germline): LNHDA, SQIVND (reference sequence). CDR3 region: CASGPGQGFQPQHF. CDR3 nucleotide sequence: TGTGCCAGTGGCCCTGGACAGGGTTTCCAGCCCCAGCATTTT.

The chain uses TRBV10-3 and TRBJ1-2; D perhaps matches TRBD1 (5 bases). The germline V gene encodes CDR1 ENHRY and CDR2 SYGVKD. The CDR3 runs 14 residues. With 2 bases removed from V and 6 bases from J, the gap between germline ends came to 13 bases. CDR3 in amino acids: CAISEGQGSDGYTF. The DNA for the CDR3 is TGTGCCATCAGTGAGGGGCAGGGTTCGGATGGCTACACCTTC.

CDR3 sequence: CASSETSRNTGELFF. The CDR3, as DNA: TGCGCCAGCAGTGAGACTAGCCGGAACACCGGGGAGCTGTTTTTT. This chain links TRBV10-1 with TRBJ2-2; perhaps TRBD2 as D (6 bases). CDR1 and CDR2 (germline): WNHNN, SYGVQD (reference sequence). This CDR3 has 15 residues. Trimming pared 2 bases from V and 1 base from J, leaving 8 bases between.

This chain links TRBV25-1 with TRBJ1-5; 8 positions match TRBD1. The CDR3 is 14 residues long. J lost 7 bases, V lost 2 bases, and 4 bases had no gene match. The germline CDR1 and CDR2 sequences are MGHDK and SYGVNS. CDR3 sequence reads: CASSEQGAEQPQHF. CDR3 in DNA: TGTGCCAGCAGTGAACAGGGGGCTGAACAGCCCCAGCATTTT. Looking up the rest from reference TRBV25-1 and TRBJ1-5 gives the full variable domain: EADIYQTPRYLVIGTGKKITLECSQTMGHDKMYWYQQDPGMELHLIHYSYGVNSTEKGDLSSESTVSRIRTEHFPLTLESARPSHTSQYLCASSEQGAEQPQHFGDGTRLSIL.

Turning to this clone: Other DNA sequences in the same sample also yield this CDR3. V gene TRBV27 combines with J gene TRBJ2-7, with a possible D match to TRBD1 (6 bases). The V gene lost 2 bases and the J gene lost 2 bases, with 7 bases spanning the gap. Per germline, CDR1 MNHEY and CDR2 SMNVEV (reference sequence). The CDR3 totals 13 residues. CDR3 bases: TGTGCCAGCAGTTTAGGGGGCCCCTACGAGCAGTACTTC. Its translation is CASSLGGPYEQYF.

The gene calls are TRBV5-1 and TRBJ2-2; the match to TRBD1 covers 10 bases. The CDR3 has 17 residues. Unmatched junction bases numbered 11, after V lost 4 bases and J lost 5 bases. Germline V gene sequence: CDR1 SGHRS, CDR2 YFSETQ. CDR3 sequence reads: CASSPHMTGGNTGELFF. The CDR3 DNA follows: TGCGCCAGCAGCCCCCATATGACAGGGGGCAATACCGGGGAGCTGTTTTTT.

This chain links TRBV7-2 with TRBJ2-1, with D perhaps matching TRBD1 (6 bases). Germline V gene sequence: CDR1 SGHTA, CDR2 FQGNSA. This CDR3 has 16 residues. Trimming took 6 bases from V and 0 from J, leaving 15 bases between them. The CDR3 bases are TGTGCCAGCAGGCCTCAGGGGACGGGCTCCTACAATGAGCAGTTCTTC. Translating it yields CASRPQGTGSYNEQFF.

This chain links TRBV6-5 with TRBJ1-2, with TRBD1 identical over 8 bases. This CDR3 region has 12 residues. In germline, CDR1 is MNHEY, CDR2 SVGAGI. The V and J ends lost 7 bases and 4 bases, in that order; junction bases with no gene match: 2. CDR3: CASTTGGYGYTF. The CDR3 coding sequence is TGTGCCAGCACCACAGGGGGCTATGGCTACACCTTC.

In nucleotides, the CDR3 is TGTGCCACGCGCGGGACCGGTTATTACGAGCAGTACTTC. Protein: CATRGTGYYEQYF. The V gene is TRBV6-5, the J gene TRBJ2-7; tentatively, D is TRBD2 (6 bases). In germline, CDR1 is MNHEY, CDR2 SVGAGI. The V end was cut by 10 bases, the J end by 4 bases, with 17 bases between. The CDR3 contains 13 residues.

This chain links TRBV7-2 with TRBJ2-7; 9 bases fit TRBD1. Unmatched junction bases numbered 8, after V lost 1 base and J lost 13 bases. This CDR3 contains 13 residues. Per germline, CDR1 SGHTA and CDR2 FQGNSA. CDR3 in DNA: TGTGCCAGCAGCTTAGAGGGGACAGGGTCTCCTTACTTC. Its translation is CASSLEGTGSPYF.

The rearrangement links TRBV27 to TRBJ2-7, with D possibly matching TRBD1 (5 bases). Germline V gene lookup returns CDR1 MNHEY and CDR2 SMNVEV (reference sequence). V was trimmed by 2 bases and J by 3 bases, leaving 17 bases between them. This CDR3 spans 16 amino acids. The CDR3 DNA follows: TGTGCCAGCAGTTTACAGGGAACACCCTCCTACTACGAGCAGTACTTC. Protein: CASSLQGTPSYYEQYF.

The genes are TRBV5-8 and TRBJ1-5; perhaps TRBD1 as D (6 bases). V shed 4 bases and J shed 5 bases, with 13 bases lying between them. The CDR3 is 14 residues long. Per germline, CDR1 SGHTS and CDR2 YDEGEE. The CDR3 bases are TGTGCCAGCAGCCGGGGACAATTTTATCAGCCCCAGCATTTT. Its translation is CASSRGQFYQPQHF.

The chain is built from TRBV27 and TRBJ1-1, with a possible D match to TRBD1 (5 bases). This CDR3 has 14 residues. V dropped 3 bases and J dropped 3 bases, with 11 bases sitting between them. The germline V gene encodes CDR1 MNHEY and CDR2 SMNVEV (reference sequence). DNA of the CDR3: TGTGCCAGCAGTTTCCAGGGCGGGGACACTGAAGCTTTCTTT. It specifies CASSFQGGDTEAFF.

V is TRBV5-1 and J is TRBJ2-7, with 8 bases matching TRBD1. The ends lost 0 bases at V and 4 bases at J; junction bases unmatched: 6. The germline V gene encodes CDR1 SGHRS and CDR2 YFSETQ. The CDR3 is made up of 15 amino acids. Here the CDR3 reads CASSLVAGQGYEQYF. The CDR3 DNA reads as TGCGCCAGCAGCTTGGTTGCCGGACAGGGTTACGAGCAGTACTTC. Based on the CDR3 plus reference TRBV5-1 and TRBJ2-7, the full variable domain is KAGVTQTPRYLIKTRGQQVTLSCSPISGHRSVSWYQQTPGQGLQFLFEYFSETQRNKGNFPGRFSGRQFSNSRSEMNVSTLELGDSALYLCASSLVAGQGYEQYFGPGTRLTVT.

The V and J genes are TRBV11-1 and TRBJ2-2; 8 positions agree with TRBD1. Germline V lookup: CDR1 SGHAT, CDR2 FQDESV (reference sequence). The CDR3 is 15 residues long. V trimming: 5 bases; J trimming: 2 bases; junction bases outside the gene matches: 4. Written as DNA, the CDR3 is TGTGCCAGCAGCCTGGACAGGGCAAACACCGGGGAGCTGTTTTTT. As protein: CASSLDRANTGELFF. Supplemented by reference TRBV11-1 and TRBJ2-2, the full variable domain reads EAEVAQSPRYKITEKSQAVAFWCDPISGHATLYWYRQILGQGPELLVQFQDESVVDDSQLPKDRFSAERLKGVDSTLKIQPAELGDSAMYLCASSLDRANTGELFFGEGSRLTVL.